The 16 T cell receptor beta chains presented below share a single source sample, sequenced in a study of cytomegalovirus exposure and HLA in healthy donors. PCR was performed using 60 Vbeta and 13 Jbeta primers. Method: immunoSEQ multiplex PCR; TCRdb's copy keeps in-frame clones and lacks some. The repertoire holds tens of thousands of clones, with roughly 67% as singletons. The material sequenced was PBMCs. These receptors came from a man aged 50-59 years in good health and CMV-seronegative.

The chain carries TRBV4-1 and TRBJ2-2, with 16 bases that match TRBD2. The V and J ends lost 4 bases and 5 bases, in that order; junction bases with no gene match: 7. Germline-derived CDR1 and CDR2 are MGHRA and YSYEKL. The CDR3 sequence is 18 residues long. Here the CDR3 reads CASSRSGTSGGATGELFF. The CDR3 DNA reads TGCGCCAGCAGCCGATCCGGGACTAGCGGGGGGGCAACCGGGGAGCTGTTTTTT.

The V and J genes are TRBV5-1 and TRBJ2-3; D not resolved. Germline assignment: CDR1 SGHRS and CDR2 YFSETQ. The CDR3 length is 13 residues. V lost 1 base, J lost 6 bases, and 9 bases lay in between. CDR3 residues: CASSLPPGDTQYF. The CDR3 DNA reads as TGCGCCAGCAGCTTGCCCCCCGGGGATACGCAGTATTTT.

The V call is TRBV7-9, the J call TRBJ1-4; D may be TRBD1 (6 bases). The CDR3 has 11 amino acids. Trimming cost V 5 bases and J 11 bases, with 9 bases left between them. Germline CDR1 is SEHNR and CDR2 is FQNEAQ (reference sequence). The CDR3 bases are TGTGCCAGCAGCACCAGGGGTAAACTGTTTTTT. Its translation is CASSTRGKLFF.

The rearrangement uses TRBV7-6 and TRBJ2-5; 12 nucleotides match TRBD2. The DNA end is a closer match to TRBJ2-7, so the J assignment may be wrong. CDR1 SGHVS and CDR2 FNYEAQ come from the germline V gene. The CDR3 runs 19 residues. DNA for the CDR3: TGTGCCAGCAGCTTAGTCCCTTTTTCTAGCGGGGGGGCCTTAGCCGAGCAGTACTTC. Its translation: CASSLVPFSSGGALAEQYF.

The chain has TRBV19 and TRBJ2-1; the match to TRBD2 covers 8 bases. The CDR3 is made up of 17 amino acids. Germline trimming cut 0 bases from V and 4 bases from J; bases unmatched to any gene: 8. CDR1 is LNHDA and CDR2 is SQIVND in the germline V gene (reference sequence). The CDR3, as DNA: TGTGCCAGTAGTATAGATGAGTCGCGGGGGGTATACAATGAGCAGTTCTTC. Residues: CASSIDESRGVYNEQFF.

This clone appeared a single time. The V call is TRBV30, the J call TRBJ2-7; TRBD2 matches at 9 bases. The CDR3 has 14 residues. Germline CDR1 is GTSNPN and CDR2 is SVGIG (reference sequence). V dropped 2 bases and J dropped 4; count of bases not matched to a gene: 6. The CDR3 DNA reads TGTGCCTGGAGTTGGGCTAGCGGGGATTACGAGCAGTACTTC. This sequence encodes CAWSWASGDYEQYF.

In the case of this clone: This same CDR3 is encoded by further DNA sequences in the sample. The V call is TRBV6-4, the J call TRBJ2-1, with 11 bases identical to TRBD2. This CDR3 is 15 amino acids long. Germline V gene data show CDR1 as MRHNA and CDR2 as SNTAGT. Trimming removed 2 bases from V and 6 bases from J; junction bases left unmatched: 3. CDR3: CASSDSSGGANEQFF. DNA for the CDR3: TGTGCCAGCAGTGACAGTAGCGGGGGGGCCAATGAGCAGTTCTTC.

The chain couples TRBV27 to TRBJ1-6, with a possible D match to TRBD1 (6 bases). The V end was cut by 3 bases, the J end by 3 bases, with 12 bases between. The CDR3 extends over 16 amino acids. CDR1 and CDR2 from the germline V gene are MNHEY and SMNVEV (reference sequence). The CDR3 coding sequence is TGTGCCAGCAGTTTTCAGTCACAGGGCTATAATTCACCCCTCCACTTT. Encoded protein: CASSFQSQGYNSPLHF.

The chain joins TRBV7-3 to TRBJ1-1; a weak D match, TRBD1 (5 bases). Germline assignment: CDR1 SGHTA and CDR2 FQGTGA. V lost 5 bases and J lost 4, with 8 bases in between. There are 12 residues in the CDR3. In DNA, the CDR3 is TGTGCCAGCAGCAGACAGCTCACTGAAGCTTTCTTT. Its protein is CASSRQLTEAFF.

In its sample, this clone was seen once. This chain uses TRBV4-1 with TRBJ2-7; D is perhaps TRBD1 (5 bases). CDR1 and CDR2 (germline): MGHRA, YSYEKL. This CDR3 comprises 15 residues. The ends were cut back, 0 bases at V and 2 bases at J, with 11 bases in the middle. The CDR3 region has the DNA TGCGCCAGCAGCCAAGATCGAGCAGGGACCTACGAGCAGTACTTC. Translation gives CASSQDRAGTYEQYF.

The chain recombines TRBV7-6 with TRBJ2-7, with TRBD1 matching over 7 bases. This CDR3 contains 13 residues. Germline V gives CDR1 SGHVS, CDR2 FNYEAQ. Trimming took 5 bases from V and 3 from J; bases not matched to a gene: 4. The CDR3 bases are TGTGCCAGCAGCCACAGGGGCCACTACGAGCAGTACTTC. The encoded protein is CASSHRGHYEQYF.

The CDR3 protein is CASSFGAGAGNTIYF. CDR3 nucleotides: TGTGCCAGCAGCTTTGGGGCAGGAGCTGGAAACACCATATATTTT. The chain recombines TRBV13 with TRBJ1-3; possible D gene TRBD1, 5 bases. Germline lookup yields CDR1 PRHDT and CDR2 FYEKMQ (reference sequence). The V end lost 3 bases, the J end lost 2 bases, and 11 bases lay between the germline ends. The CDR3 runs 15 residues.

V gene TRBV5-5 combines with J gene TRBJ2-7; possible D gene TRBD1, 5 bases. CDR1 and CDR2 (germline): SGHKS, YYEKEE (reference sequence). The CDR3 runs 13 residues. V was cut by 2 bases and J by 1 base, with 7 bases left in between. CDR3 protein: CASSFRGSYEQYF. CDR3 in DNA: TGTGCCAGCAGCTTTAGGGGTTCCTACGAGCAGTACTTC. The whole variable domain, filled in from reference TRBV5-5 and TRBJ2-7, reads DAGVTQSPTHLIKTRGQQVTLRCSPISGHKSVSWYQQVLGQGPQFIFQYYEKEERGRGNFPDRFSARQFPNYSSELNVNALLLGDSALYLCASSFRGSYEQYFGPGTRLTVT.

The CDR3 reads CASSWSGEGSYEQYF. In DNA, the CDR3 is TGTGCCAGTAGCTGGAGCGGGGAGGGCTCCTACGAGCAGTACTTC. The rearrangement links TRBV19 to TRBJ2-7, with 7 positions matching TRBD2. The CDR3 runs to 15 residues. V lost 6 bases, J lost 0 bases, and 8 bases stayed unmatched. From germline, CDR1 is LNHDA and CDR2 SQIVND (reference sequence).

This clone was observed a single time. The rearrangement links TRBV23-1 to TRBJ1-2; D not certain. TRBV23-1 is designated an ORF whose function remains uncertain. The CDR3 runs 13 residues. V gave up 11 bases and J gave up 6 bases, with 19 bases separating them. The CDR3 reads CAAQSFGEDGYTF. As DNA, the CDR3 is TGCGCCGCCCAGTCCTTCGGGGAAGATGGCTACACCTTC.

This chain joins TRBV6-1 and TRBJ1-1, with TRBD1 matching over 10 bases. CDR1 is MNHNS, CDR2 SASEGT, per germline. CDR3 length: 16 amino acids. V lost 0 bases to trimming and J lost 5 bases; unmatched junction nucleotides: 6. The CDR3, as DNA: TGTGCCAGCAGTGAAGCAGGGGACAGGGGAGGGACTGAAGCTTTCTTT. It is translated as CASSEAGDRGGTEAFF.